The text below deals with one T cell receptor beta chain. CDR1 is MNHEY and CDR2 is SVGAGI in the germline V gene. The length of the CDR3 is 14 residues. Deletions cut 4 bases from V and 8 bases from J, with 16 bases between. The data derive from a study of T cell changes during pregnancy in multiple sclerosis. The data were produced by immunoSEQ multiplex PCR, yet TCRdb's version contains in-frame clones alone and is incomplete. Of some 120,000 clones listed, around 90% are singletons. The sequencing here drew on peripheral blood, taken in the third trimester of pregnancy. The sequence was collected from a female donor with multiple sclerosis, enrolled in a pregnancy study. The V call is TRBV6-5, the J call TRBJ2-3; a weak D match, TRBD1 (5 bases). CDR3 amino acids: CASSSLTEHGTQYF. In DNA form, the CDR3 reads TGTGCCAGCAGTTCGTTGACAGAACATGGTACGCAGTATTTT.